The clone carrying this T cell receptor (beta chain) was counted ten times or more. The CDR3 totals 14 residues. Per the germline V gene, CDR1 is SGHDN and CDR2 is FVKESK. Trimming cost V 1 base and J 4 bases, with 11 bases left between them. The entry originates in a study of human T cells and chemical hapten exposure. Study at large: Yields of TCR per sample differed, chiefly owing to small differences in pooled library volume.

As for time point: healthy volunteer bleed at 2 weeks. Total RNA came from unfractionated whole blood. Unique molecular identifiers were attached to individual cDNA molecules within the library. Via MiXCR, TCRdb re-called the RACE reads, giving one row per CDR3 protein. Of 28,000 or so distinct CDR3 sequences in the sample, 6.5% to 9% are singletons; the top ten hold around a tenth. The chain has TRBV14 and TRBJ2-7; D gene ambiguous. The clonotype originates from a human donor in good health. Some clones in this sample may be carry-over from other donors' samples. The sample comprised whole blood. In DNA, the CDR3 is TGTGCCAGCAGCCAAGGATTCATCGGGTACGAGCAGTACTTC. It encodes CASSQGFIGYEQYF.